Each of the 8 T cell receptor beta chains below was sequenced from the same sample in a study of blood T cell repertoires in COVID-19. The protocol was immunoSEQ multiplex PCR, while the TCRdb copy is restricted to in-frame clones and leaves out a portion. The table shows 120,000 to 150,000 clones, with 82% occurring only once. Sequencing used peripheral blood. The receptors were sampled from a human donor with acute or convalescent COVID-19. The donor label of this sample is uncertain.

This chain links TRBV11-2 with TRBJ2-7, with D perhaps matching TRBD1 (5 bases). V lost 4 bases to trimming and J lost 0 bases, with 7 bases between them. Germline lookup yields CDR1 SGHAT and CDR2 FQNNGV. CDR3 length equals 13 residues. This CDR3 reads CASSSQGSYEQYF. The CDR3 coding sequence is TGTGCCAGCAGCTCGCAGGGCTCCTACGAGCAGTACTTC.

This chain uses TRBV5-1 with TRBJ1-2, with a possible D match to TRBD1 (5 bases). CDR3 length: 14 residues. The germline V gene has CDR1 SGHRS and CDR2 YFSETQ. V was trimmed by 5 bases and J by 10 bases, leaving 21 bases between them. The CDR3 region has the DNA TGCGCCAGCAGGCCAGACAGTTTGGCTATCGACTACACCTTC. As protein: CASRPDSLAIDYTF.

The chain couples TRBV7-2 to TRBJ1-2; tentatively, D is TRBD1 (6 bases). Deletions cut 1 base from V and 3 bases from J, with 6 bases between. The CDR3 is 13 residues long. CDR1 is SGHTA, CDR2 FQGNSA, per germline. The CDR3 DNA reads TGTGCCAGCAGCTTAGGGACAGACTATGGCTACACCTTC. It encodes CASSLGTDYGYTF.

V usage is TRBV2 and J usage is TRBJ1-5; no firm D call. V lost 8 bases and J lost 0, with 17 bases in between. This CDR3 is built from 16 residues. The germline V gene has CDR1 SNHLY and CDR2 FYNNEI. The CDR3 coding sequence is TGTGCCAGCCTAGGAGGTGCGGGCAATAGCAATCAGCCCCAGCATTTT. It codes for CASLGGAGNSNQPQHF.

The chain combines TRBV29-1 with TRBJ1-4, with 9 nucleotides matching TRBD1. Looked up from germline, CDR1 is SQVTM and CDR2 is ANQGSEA. V gave up 6 bases and J gave up 4 bases; unmatched junction bases: 3. CDR3 length equals 13 residues. This CDR3 is CSVGQGNNEKLFF. Here the CDR3 DNA reads TGCAGCGTCGGACAGGGGAATAATGAAAAACTGTTTTTT.

V and J are TRBV19 and TRBJ1-4; D possibly corresponds to TRBD1 (5 bases). The germline V and J ends were trimmed by 7 bases and 8 bases, with 17 bases remaining between them. CDR3 length: 14 amino acids. Germline CDR1 and CDR2: LNHDA and SQIVND (reference sequence). Here the CDR3 reads CASKARQGGEKLFF. The CDR3, as DNA: TGTGCCAGTAAGGCCAGGCAGGGAGGAGAAAAACTGTTTTTT.

Only one count was recorded for this clone. The chain recombines TRBV7-2 with TRBJ1-2; 7 bases map to TRBD1. Germline V gene sequence: CDR1 SGHTA, CDR2 FQGNSA. Unmatched junction bases numbered 8, after V lost 1 base and J lost 6 bases. This CDR3 region has 15 residues. The CDR3 spells CASSLGGRQGNGYTF. CDR3 nucleotide sequence: TGTGCCAGCAGCTTAGGGGGAAGACAGGGCAATGGCTACACCTTC.

The chain links TRBV2 to TRBJ2-4, with D possibly TRBD1 on 6 matching bases. Trimming shortened V by 6 bases and J by 9 bases, and 12 bases separated the two germline ends. CDR1 is SNHLY and CDR2 is FYNNEI in the germline V gene. The CDR3 sequence is 12 residues long. In DNA, the CDR3 is TGTGCCAGCAGGGTTCTCAGGGGCATTCAGTACTTC. It encodes CASRVLRGIQYF.